The T cell receptor beta chain described here comes from a study of blood T cell repertoires in COVID-19. CDR1 and CDR2 from the germline V gene are SNHLY and FYNNEI. With 8 bases removed from V and 0 bases from J, the gap between germline ends came to 14 bases. This CDR3 is built from 15 residues. Only in-frame clones appear in the TCRdb table, and some are missing; sequencing was by immunoSEQ multiplex PCR. The data show roughly 100,000 clones, roughly four fifths seen once. The sequence came from a man in his 60s with acute or convalescent COVID-19. The specimen sequenced was peripheral blood. The V call is TRBV2, the J call TRBJ2-1, with D tentatively TRBD1 (6 bases). CDR3: CASGGRGSSYNEQFF. The CDR3 DNA follows: TGTGCCAGCGGTGGTAGGGGGAGCTCCTACAATGAGCAGTTCTTC. Full variable domain (missing parts from reference TRBV2 and TRBJ2-1): EPEVTQTPSHQVTQMGQEVILRCVPISNHLYFYWYRQILGQKVEFLVSFYNNEISEKSEIFDDQFSVERPDGSNFTLKIRSTKLEDSAMYFCASGGRGSSYNEQFFGPGTRLTVL.